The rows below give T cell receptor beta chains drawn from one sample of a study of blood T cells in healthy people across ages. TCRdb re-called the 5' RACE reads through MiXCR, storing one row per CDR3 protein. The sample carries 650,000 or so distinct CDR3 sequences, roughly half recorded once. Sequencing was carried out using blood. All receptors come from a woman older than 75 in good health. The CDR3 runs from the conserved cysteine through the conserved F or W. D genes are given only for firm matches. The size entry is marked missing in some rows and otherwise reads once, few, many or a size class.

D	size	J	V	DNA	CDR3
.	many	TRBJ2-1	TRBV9	TGTGCCAGCAGCGTAGGGTGGGGTGAGCAGTTCTTC	CASSVGWGEQFF
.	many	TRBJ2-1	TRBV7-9	TGTGCCAGCAGCCGACCCCCGGCAGGGAGCTCCTACAATGAGCAGTTCTTC	CASSRPPAGSSYNEQFF
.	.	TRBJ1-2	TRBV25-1	TGTGCCAGCAGTGGGTTAGACAGGTCCTATGGCTACACCTTC	CASSGLDRSYGYTF
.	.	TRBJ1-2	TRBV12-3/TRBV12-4	TGTGCCAGCAGCCCGGGGCTTGACAGCCGCTCCTCTTATGGCTACACCTTC	CASSPGLDSRSSYGYTF
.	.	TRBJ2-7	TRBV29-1	TGCAGCGTTAGGCACGCCAATGAGCAGTACTTC	CSVRHANEQYF
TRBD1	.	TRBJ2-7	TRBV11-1	TGTGCCAGCAGCGTCGACCGGGACAGGAGCTCCTACGAGCAGTACTTC	CASSVDRDRSSYEQYF
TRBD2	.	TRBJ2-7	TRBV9	TGTGCCAGCAGCGTCGGACTAGCGGGACATTACGAGCAGTACTTC	CASSVGLAGHYEQYF
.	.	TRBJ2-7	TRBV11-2	TGTGCCAGCAGCGTAGGGGGAGGTTGGGAGCAGTACTTC	CASSVGGGWEQYF
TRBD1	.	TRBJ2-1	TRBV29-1	TGCAGCGTCCCAAGGGGGGGACAGGGGGGTAGTGAGCAGTTCTTC	CSVPRGGQGGSEQFF
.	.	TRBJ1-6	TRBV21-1	TGTGCCAGCAACAATCCCCAAAGGACAGGTCCCAATTCACCCCTCCACTTT	CASNNPQRTGPNSPLHF
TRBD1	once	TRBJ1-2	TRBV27	TGTGCCAGCAGCAAGACGACAGGGTTCTATGGCTACACCTTC	CASSKTTGFYGYTF
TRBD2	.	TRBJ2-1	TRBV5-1	TGCGCCAGCAGCGCTAGCGGTATGGATTACAATGAGCAGTTCTTC	CASSASGMDYNEQFF
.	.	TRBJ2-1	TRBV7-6	TGTGCCAGCAGCTTAGCTCGTGCTAGCTTCTATGAGCAGTTCTTC	CASSLARASFYEQFF
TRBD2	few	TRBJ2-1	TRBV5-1	TGCGCCAGCAGCTTGGTTGGGACTAGCGGGGGAAACAATGAGCAGTTCTTC	CASSLVGTSGGNNEQFF
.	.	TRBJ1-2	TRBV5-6	TGTGCCAGCAGCTCGCCCTTTATCGACAGAAGAGGTGGCTACACCTTC	CASSSPFIDRRGGYTF
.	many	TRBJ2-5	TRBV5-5	TGTGCCAGCAGCTTCTTGCCAATCCAAGAGACCCAGTACTTC	CASSFLPIQETQYF
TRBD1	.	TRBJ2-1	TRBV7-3	TGTGCCAGCAGCCAAAGACAGGGGGGGTCCCCTGAGCAGTTCTTC	CASSQRQGGSPEQFF
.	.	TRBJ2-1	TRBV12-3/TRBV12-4	TGTGCCAGCAGTTTGGTCGAGGGGCTGAACAATGAGCAGTTCTTC	CASSLVEGLNNEQFF
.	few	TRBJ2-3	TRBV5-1	TGCGCCAGCAGCCCCGGGACCACAGTCAGCACAGATACGCAGTATTTT	CASSPGTTVSTDTQYF
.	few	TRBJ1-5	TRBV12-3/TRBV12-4	TGTGCCAGCACATGGGCGGGGCGTCAGCCCCAGCATTTT	CASTWAGRQPQHF
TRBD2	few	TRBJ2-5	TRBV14	TGTGCCAGCAGCCAAGAGAGAATACTAGCGGGGCCCCAGTACTTC	CASSQERILAGPQYF
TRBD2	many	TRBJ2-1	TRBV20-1	TGCAGTGCTAGAGGTCTCGGGGGAGGGCCCAGCCATTACAATGAGCAGTTCTTC	CSARGLGGGPSHYNEQFF
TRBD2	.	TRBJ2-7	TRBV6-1	TGTGCCGCCAAGACTAGCGGGAGAATTGTATTCTACGAGCAGTACTTC	CAAKTSGRIVFYEQYF
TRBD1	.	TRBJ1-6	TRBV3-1	TGTGCCAGCAGCCAAGGAGACAGGGGGCCTTCACCCCTCCACTTT	CASSQGDRGPSPLHF
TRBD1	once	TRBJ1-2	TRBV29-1	TGCAGCGTTGTGGTAGGGGGCAGCTATGGCTACACCTTC	CSVVVGGSYGYTF